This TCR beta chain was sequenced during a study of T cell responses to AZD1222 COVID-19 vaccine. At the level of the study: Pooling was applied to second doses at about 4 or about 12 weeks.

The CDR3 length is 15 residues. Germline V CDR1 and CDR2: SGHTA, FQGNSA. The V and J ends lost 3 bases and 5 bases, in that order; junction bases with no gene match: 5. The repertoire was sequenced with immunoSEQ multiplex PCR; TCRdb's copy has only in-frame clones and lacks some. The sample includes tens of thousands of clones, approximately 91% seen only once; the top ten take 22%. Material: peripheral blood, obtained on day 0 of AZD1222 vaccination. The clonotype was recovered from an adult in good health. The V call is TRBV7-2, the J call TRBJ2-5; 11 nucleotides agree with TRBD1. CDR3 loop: CASSLGQGVVETQYF. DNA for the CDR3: TGTGCCAGCAGCTTGGGACAGGGGGTAGTGGAGACCCAGTACTTC.